The rows below give T cell receptor beta chains drawn from one sample of a study of blood T cell repertoires in COVID-19. The method was immunoSEQ multiplex PCR; TCRdb's version includes in-frame clones alone and lacks a portion of them. Of approximately 160,000 clones in the sample, approximately 82% were seen once. The specimen was peripheral blood. These receptors were obtained from a woman aged 50 to 60 in a cohort sampled during active or convalescent COVID-19. The CDR3 runs from the conserved cysteine through the conserved F or W. The D gene is left open where the match is weak. Clone size, where shown, is once, few, many, or a class for clones that have expanded.

D | J | size | V | CDR3 | DNA
- | TRBJ1-2 | - | TRBV19 | CATSSTGWDGYTF | TGTGCCACCAGCTCGACAGGCTGGGATGGCTACACCTTC
- | TRBJ1-3 | - | TRBV6-6 | CASTPDRGNTIYF | TGTGCCAGCACCCCCGACAGGGGAAACACCATATATTTT
TRBD2 | TRBJ2-3 | - | TRBV29-1 | CSVSSGGVDTQYF | TGCAGCGTTTCTAGCGGGGGGGTGGATACGCAGTATTTT
- | TRBJ2-1 | - | TRBV18 | CASSPSISSYNEQFF | TGTGCCAGCTCACCTTCTATTAGCTCCTACAATGAGCAGTTCTTC
TRBD1 | TRBJ2-2 | - | TRBV5-1 | CASSSPPGQGAGELFF | TGCGCCAGCAGCTCCCCCCCGGGACAGGGGGCCGGGGAGCTGTTTTTT
- | TRBJ1-3 | - | TRBV6-5 | CASGGRAGNTIYF | TGTGCCAGCGGGGGGAGAGCAGGAAACACCATATATTTT
TRBD1 | TRBJ1-5 | - | TRBV6-9 | CASRKARQGAENQPQHF | TGTGCCAGCAGGAAGGCGCGACAGGGGGCTGAGAATCAGCCCCAGCATTTT
- | TRBJ2-6 | - | TRBV4-2 | CASSQVSGGHASGANVLTF | TGTGCCAGCAGCCAAGTGAGTGGGGGACATGCCTCTGGGGCCAACGTCCTGACTTTC
TRBD1 | TRBJ1-2 | - | TRBV30 | CAWSGTGYGYTF | TGTGCCTGGAGTGGGACAGGCTATGGCTACACCTTC
TRBD1 | TRBJ2-1 | - | TRBV24-1 | CATSRGTGYNEQFF | TGTGCCACCAGTCGGGGGACAGGCTACAATGAGCAGTTCTTC
TRBD1 | TRBJ1-3 | - | TRBV6-5 | CASRRQGNSGNTIYF | TGTGCCAGCCGAAGACAGGGGAACTCTGGAAACACCATATATTTT
- | TRBJ2-3 | - | TRBV24-1 | CATSGLGPSTDTQYF | TGTGCCACCAGTGGACTAGGGCCAAGCACAGATACGCAGTATTTT
TRBD1 | TRBJ2-7 | - | TRBV5-1 | CASSLFIGTGGVGEQYF | TGCGCCAGCAGCTTGTTTATAGGGACAGGGGGTGTCGGCGAGCAGTACTTC
- | TRBJ2-5 | - | TRBV30 | CAWQLVPETQYF | TGTGCCTGGCAACTAGTCCCAGAGACCCAGTACTTC
TRBD1 | TRBJ1-4 | - | TRBV7-2 | CASSSRQGRNEKLFF | TGTGCCAGCAGCTCCCGACAGGGTCGAAATGAAAAACTGTTTTTT
TRBD1 | TRBJ1-2 | - | TRBV7-9 | CASSLGWTGAGYTF | TGTGCCAGCAGCTTAGGATGGACAGGGGCTGGCTACACCTTC
- | TRBJ2-3 | - | TRBV11-2 | CASSPLWGGLIDTQYF | TGTGCCAGCAGCCCCTTGTGGGGGGGGCTTATAGATACGCAGTATTTT
- | TRBJ2-7 | - | TRBV10-3 | CAISVGVQGPYEQYF | TGTGCCATCAGTGTAGGAGTCCAGGGGCCCTACGAGCAGTACTTC
- | TRBJ2-5 | - | TRBV2 | CASSGASTYQETQYF | TGTGCCAGCAGTGGGGCATCGACATACCAAGAGACCCAGTACTTC
TRBD1 | TRBJ1-1 | few | TRBV14 | CASSLGQPNTEAFF | TGTGCCAGCAGCCTGGGACAGCCGAACACTGAAGCTTTCTTT
- | TRBJ2-7 | - | TRBV6-5 | CASSYEAGTSYEQYF | TGTGCCAGCAGTTACGAGGCGGGCACCTCCTACGAGCAGTACTTC
- | TRBJ2-7 | - | TRBV29-1 | CSVEVVGRPYEQYF | TGCAGCGTTGAAGTTGTCGGCAGGCCCTACGAGCAGTACTTC
TRBD2 | TRBJ2-3 | - | TRBV19 | CASTRLAGGTDTQYF | TGTGCCAGTACCCGACTAGCGGGGGGCACAGATACGCAGTATTTT
TRBD2 | TRBJ2-2 | - | TRBV7-3 | CASSFSGGANTGELFF | TGTGCCAGCAGCTTTAGCGGGGGGGCGAACACCGGGGAGCTGTTTTTT
- | TRBJ2-1 | - | TRBV11-2 | CASSLDRKQFF | TGTGCCAGCAGCCTGGACAGAAAGCAGTTCTTC
TRBD2 | TRBJ2-7 | - | TRBV5-1 | CASSTREGSYEQYF | TGCGCCAGCAGCACCCGGGAGGGATCCTACGAGCAGTACTTC
- | TRBJ2-1 | - | TRBV2 | CASSDGQVNEQFF | TGTGCCAGCAGTGATGGCCAGGTCAATGAGCAGTTCTTC
- | TRBJ1-3 | - | TRBV4-3 | CASSQDPSSGNTIYF | TGCGCCAGCAGCCAAGATCCCAGCTCTGGAAACACCATATATTTT
- | TRBJ2-6 | - | TRBV30 | CAWKTGKTNSGANVLTF | TGTGCCTGGAAGACAGGTAAAACTAACTCTGGGGCCAACGTCCTGACTTTC
TRBD1 | TRBJ2-2 | - | TRBV27 | CASTFLRYGTVRNTGELFF | TGTGCCAGCACCTTTCTCAGATACGGGACAGTGAGGAACACCGGGGAGCTGTTTTTT
TRBD2 | TRBJ2-3 | - | TRBV2 | CASSTSGGMSTDTQYF | TGTGCCAGCAGTACTAGCGGGGGAATGAGCACAGATACGCAGTATTTT
- | TRBJ1-5 | - | TRBV24-1 | CAAGGRNNQPQHF | TGTGCCGCGGGAGGCAGAAACAATCAGCCCCAGCATTTT
- | TRBJ2-7 | - | TRBV6-2/TRBV6-3 | CASSYGGGLPYEQYF | TGTGCCAGCAGTTACGGCGGGGGCCTTCCCTACGAGCAGTACTTC
TRBD2 | TRBJ2-1 | - | TRBV5-4 | CASSLAAGGTYNEQFF | TGTGCCAGCAGCTTGGCCGCGGGGGGCACCTACAATGAGCAGTTCTTC
TRBD2 | TRBJ2-3 | once | TRBV29-1 | CSVDGGGPADLEYF | TGCAGCGTTGATGGCGGGGGACCAGCGGACTTGGAGTATTTT
- | TRBJ2-3 | - | TRBV4-1 | CASSRTLGTDTQYF | TGCGCCAGCAGCAGGACATTGGGGACAGATACGCAGTATTTT
- | TRBJ2-7 | - | TRBV27 | CASSPLGGYEQYF | TGTGCCAGCAGTCCTTTGGGGGGCTACGAGCAGTACTTC
- | TRBJ2-5 | - | TRBV19 | CASSSHGGGETQYF | TGTGCCAGTAGTAGCCATGGGGGCGGGGAGACCCAGTACTTC
- | TRBJ2-1 | - | TRBV10-1 | CASSEDRTPGDNEQFF | TGCGCCAGCAGTGAGGATCGGACTCCCGGGGACAATGAGCAGTTCTTC
- | TRBJ2-5 | - | TRBV7-8 | CASSSGTLGETQYF | TGTGCCAGCAGCTCCGGGACTCTCGGGGAGACCCAGTACTTC
- | TRBJ1-2 | - | TRBV15 | CATSKPGGPSYGYTF | TGTGCCACCAGCAAACCGGGGGGCCCGAGCTATGGCTACACCTTC
- | TRBJ2-1 | - | TRBV27 | CASAFVATWEQFF | TGTGCCAGCGCTTTCGTGGCAACATGGGAGCAGTTCTTC
- | TRBJ2-2 | - | TRBV29-1 | CSVKDITAGELFF | TGCAGCGTGAAGGACATCACGGCCGGGGAGCTGTTTTTT
- | TRBJ2-6 | - | TRBV5-4 | CASRPPDRSGSGANVLTF | TGTGCCAGCAGACCACCTGACAGGTCAGGCTCTGGGGCCAACGTCCTGACTTTC
- | TRBJ2-7 | few | TRBV20-1 | CSADRSYEQYF | TGCAGTGCAGACAGGTCCTACGAGCAGTACTTC
TRBD2 | TRBJ2-1 | - | TRBV6-5 | CASRQRGVYNEQFF | TGTGCCAGCAGACAGCGGGGGGTCTACAATGAGCAGTTCTTC
- | TRBJ1-2 | - | TRBV6-6 | CASSYTYSSNYGYTF | TGTGCCAGCAGTTACACGTACTCGTCGAACTATGGCTACACCTTC
TRBD1 | TRBJ1-1 | once | TRBV27 | CATGRTGGTEAFF | TGTGCCACCGGAAGGACAGGGGGGACTGAAGCTTTCTTT
- | TRBJ1-1 | - | TRBV11-2 | CASSLVTVNTEAFF | TGTGCCAGCAGCTTAGTTACAGTGAACACTGAAGCTTTCTTT
- | TRBJ2-2 | - | TRBV7-8 | CASSVRAGQEHTGELFF | TGTGCCAGCAGCGTAAGGGCGGGGCAGGAACACACCGGGGAGCTGTTTTTT
- | TRBJ1-1 | - | TRBV3-1/TRBV3-2 | CASSQTTGPMNTEAFF | TGTGCCAGCAGCCAAACTACAGGGCCAATGAACACTGAAGCTTTCTTT
- | TRBJ2-7 | - | TRBV7-3 | CASSLMTGSSYEQYF | TGTGCCAGCAGCTTAATGACAGGAAGCTCCTACGAGCAGTACTTC
- | TRBJ1-1 | - | TRBV5-1 | CASRTGQTSATEAFF | TGCGCCAGCAGGACTGGACAGACTTCAGCCACTGAAGCTTTCTTT
- | TRBJ2-3 | once | TRBV9 | CASSVANYYTDTQYF | TGTGCCAGCAGCGTAGCTAACTATTACACAGATACGCAGTATTTT
- | TRBJ2-3 | - | TRBV11-1 | CASSLVGGLYTDTQYF | TGTGCCAGCAGCTTAGTGGGGGGGCTTTACACAGATACGCAGTATTTT